This T cell receptor (beta chain) was sequenced for a study of cytomegalovirus exposure and HLA in healthy donors. Looking at the study overall: Genotyping of more than 300 donors showed that over 65% belonged to the Caucasian-associated ancestry cluster. Study-wide results and caveats: V- and J-gene trimming in TCR beta was tied to a missense DCLRE1C variant by an analysis performed later.

Turning to this clone: What it recognizes is unknown.

PCR involved 60 Vbeta and 13 Jbeta primers. Assay used: immunoSEQ multiplex PCR; TCRdb lists only in-frame clones, some missing. The sample records fewer than 200,000 clones, roughly 70% being singletons. V lost 4 bases and J lost 1; bases outside the gene matches: 10. The CDR3 runs to 16 residues. The germline CDR1 and CDR2 sequences are SGHRS and YFSETQ. The chain uses TRBV5-1 and TRBJ2-7; 8 nucleotides match TRBD1. The sample consisted of PBMCs. This TCR was sampled from a girl aged 5 to 17 in good health and CMV-seronegative. CDR3 nucleotides: TGCGCCAGCAGCGTAGGGACAGGAGAGAGGTCCTACGAGCAGTACTTC. Its translation: CASSVGTGERSYEQYF.